The 24 T cell receptor beta chains below all came from one sample that was sequenced in a study of T-cell memory formation after mild COVID-19. TCRdb itself ran the 5' RACE reads through MiXCR, one entry per CDR3 protein. Found here are 550,000 to 600,000 distinct CDR3 sequences, about 20% of them singletons; the top ten hold approximately 8%. The specimen sequenced was PBMCs or a T cell subset sorted from them (not recorded which). These receptors came from an adult woman who had mild COVID-19 (a few samples of this study predate the infection). Cell type and time point are not known.

In this sample, this clonotype turned up a few times. The rearrangement joins TRBV7-8 to TRBJ2-1; 8 nucleotides match TRBD1. Germline V gene data show CDR1 as SGHVS and CDR2 as FQNEAQ. The CDR3 length is 14 residues. The J segment lost 5 bases and the V segment lost 6 bases, leaving 6 bases of the junction unmatched. CDR3 loop: CASSRDRTNNEQFF. The CDR3 DNA reads as TGTGCCAGCAGTCGGGACAGGACCAACAATGAGCAGTTCTTC.

This clonotype occurred a few times. CDR3 nucleotides: TGTGCCAGCAGCCGACCCCCTAGCGGGGGGTTTCACAATGAGCAGTTCTTC. This sequence encodes CASSRPPSGGFHNEQFF. The chain has TRBV7-6 and TRBJ2-1; TRBD2 matches at 11 bases. Per germline, CDR1 SGHVS and CDR2 FNYEAQ. The CDR3 is made up of 17 amino acids. The V segment lost 5 bases and the J segment 5 bases; nucleotides outside the gene matches: 11.

This clonotype was observed a handful of times. J is TRBJ1-1 and V is TRBV2; D perhaps matches TRBD1 (5 bases). Trimming shortened V by 2 bases and J by 5 bases, and 15 bases separated the two germline ends. The CDR3 contains 15 residues. Germline V CDR1 and CDR2: SNHLY, FYNNEI. CDR3 amino acids: CASSERPGSGTEAFF. Written as DNA, the CDR3 is TGTGCCAGCAGTGAAAGGCCAGGGTCGGGGACTGAAGCTTTCTTT.

V usage is TRBV12-3 or TRBV12-4 and J usage is TRBJ2-7, with unresolved D. The V end lost 4 bases, the J end lost 3 bases, and 10 bases lay between the germline ends. The CDR3 is 13 amino acids. In DNA form, the CDR3 reads TGTGCCAGCAGTTCCCCTATTGTCTACGAGCAGTACTTC. Translation: CASSSPIVYEQYF.

The chain links TRBV11-1 to TRBJ2-7; no firm D call. V lost 1 base and J 4 bases, leaving 8 bases between the germline ends. CDR1 SGHAT and CDR2 FQDESV come from the germline V gene (reference sequence). The CDR3 has 13 residues. CDR3 nucleotide sequence: TGTGCCAGCAGCTTAGGAAGGATTTACGAGCAGTACTTC. It translates to CASSLGRIYEQYF.

This chain uses TRBV6-5 with TRBJ1-5; 9 bases map to TRBD1. V shed 8 bases and J 7 bases; nucleotides not matched to a gene: 15. Germline V CDR1 and CDR2: MNHEY, SVGAGI. This CDR3 region has 16 residues. This CDR3 reads CASSRVWTGEPQPQHF. In DNA form, the CDR3 reads TGTGCCAGCTCCCGTGTGTGGACAGGGGAGCCACAGCCCCAGCATTTT.

CDR3 DNA sequence: TGTGCCAGCAGCGCAATACTAGCATCCAATTACGAGCAGTACTTC. Protein sequence: CASSAILASNYEQYF. J is TRBJ2-7 and V is TRBV11-2, with D maybe TRBD2 (6 bases). Germline loops: CDR1 SGHAT, CDR2 FQNNGV. V gave up 5 bases and J gave up 4 bases, with 18 bases separating them. This CDR3 has 15 amino acids.

This clonotype came up a few times. This rearrangement joins TRBV7-9 to TRBJ2-3; D possibly corresponds to TRBD1 (6 bases). The CDR3 runs to 15 residues. The germline gives CDR1 SEHNR, CDR2 FQNEAQ (reference sequence). V gave up 4 bases and J gave up 2 bases, with 13 bases separating them. CDR3 protein: CASSSGDTFTDTQYF. The CDR3, as DNA: TGTGCCAGCAGCTCCGGGGACACCTTCACAGATACGCAGTATTTT.

The chain employs TRBV5-1 and TRBJ2-1; a weak D match, TRBD1 (6 bases). V was shortened by 4 bases and J by 3 bases, with 11 bases between the two germline ends. This CDR3 is 14 amino acids long. Germline V lookup: CDR1 SGHRS, CDR2 YFSETQ. DNA of the CDR3: TGCGCCAGCAGCGCCGGACAGAACTACAATGAGCAGTTCTTC. It translates to CASSAGQNYNEQFF. Full variable domain (outside the CDR3, taken from reference TRBV5-1 and TRBJ2-1): KAGVTQTPRYLIKTRGQQVTLSCSPISGHRSVSWYQQTPGQGLQFLFEYFSETQRNKGNFPGRFSGRQFSNSRSEMNVSTLELGDSALYLCASSAGQNYNEQFFGPGTRLTVL.

In its sample, this clonotype was seen many times. The genes are TRBV7-8 and TRBJ2-7; unclear D gene. Germline CDR1 is SGHVS and CDR2 is FQNEAQ. V gave up 5 bases and J gave up 5 bases, with 10 bases separating them. The CDR3 contains 12 residues. CDR3 in DNA: TGTGCCAGCAGCCTAGGTTTCGACGAGCAGTACTTC. The encoded protein is CASSLGFDEQYF.

This clonotype has more than one count but fewer than ten. This sequence joins TRBV15 and TRBJ2-3, with 11 bases matching TRBD2. V gave up 3 bases and J gave up 6 bases; unmatched junction bases: 14. The CDR3 is 18 residues long. Germline CDR1 is LNHNV and CDR2 is YYDKDF (reference sequence). CDR3 DNA: TGTGCCACCAGCAGTGCTCGGCTAGCGGGAGGTGCCCGGGATACGCAGTATTTT. The encoded protein is CATSSARLAGGARDTQYF.

The chain combines TRBV7-9 with TRBJ2-3; 7 bases are shared with TRBD2. The ends lost 3 bases at V and 0 bases at J; junction bases unmatched: 12. Germline CDR1 is SEHNR and CDR2 is FQNEAQ (reference sequence). The CDR3 extends over 18 amino acids. The CDR3 sequence: CASSLAVLATTSTDTQYF. CDR3 nucleotides: TGTGCCAGCAGCTTGGCCGTACTAGCGACAACTAGCACAGATACGCAGTATTTT. Variable domain in full (rest from reference TRBV7-9 and TRBJ2-3): DTGVSQNPRHKITKRGQNVTFRCDPISEHNRLYWYRQTLGQGPEFLTYFQNEAQLEKSRLLSDRFSAERPKGSFSTLEIQRTEQGDSAMYLCASSLAVLATTSTDTQYFGPGTRLTVL.

This clonotype turned up a few times. V usage is TRBV10-3 and J usage is TRBJ2-1; 15 nucleotides align to TRBD2. With 4 bases clipped from V and 7 bases from J, the junction kept 5 bases outside the gene matches. The CDR3 spans 16 residues. Germline V lookup: CDR1 ENHRY, CDR2 SYGVKD. The CDR3 DNA sequence: TGTGCCATCAGTGGAGCCGGGACTAGCGGGGGGAATGAGCAGTTCTTC. Translation gives CAISGAGTSGGNEQFF.

This clonotype was counted a few times. The chain combines TRBV27 with TRBJ2-5; TRBD2 matches 10 bases. The CDR3 contains 15 residues. J lost 2 bases, V lost 4 bases, and 4 bases had no gene match. CDR1 and CDR2 from the germline V gene are MNHEY and SMNVEV (reference sequence). The CDR3 nucleotides read TGTGCCAGCAGTTGGGCTAGCGGGGGTCAAGAGACCCAGTACTTC. Amino acids: CASSWASGGQETQYF.

The CDR3 loop is CASSDSGNSPLHF. Written as DNA, the CDR3 is TGTGCCAGCAGTGACTCGGGGAATTCACCCCTCCACTTT. The rearrangement uses TRBV6-4 and TRBJ1-6; D not resolved. There are 13 residues in the CDR3. The germline gives CDR1 MRHNA, CDR2 SNTAGT. The germline V and J ends were trimmed by 0 bases and 7 bases, with 4 bases remaining between them.

This clonotype was detected only a few times. This sequence joins TRBV18 and TRBJ1-1; D unclear. Trimming took 3 bases from V and 0 from J, leaving 8 bases between them. The CDR3 runs to 14 residues. CDR1 is KGHSH, CDR2 LQKENI, per germline. In nucleotides, the CDR3 is TGTGCCAGCTCACCTTGGGAGCTGAACACTGAAGCTTTCTTT. Its protein is CASSPWELNTEAFF. Drawing the rest from reference TRBV18 and TRBJ1-1, the complete variable domain is NAGVMQNPRHLVRRRGQEARLRCSPMKGHSHVYWYRQLPEEGLKFMVYLQKENIIDESGMPKERFSAEFPKEGPSILRIQQVVRGDSAAYFCASSPWELNTEAFFGQGTRLTVV.

This clonotype was found a few times. The chain joins TRBV10-3 to TRBJ2-7; 8 nucleotides line up with TRBD2. The CDR3 is made up of 16 amino acids. V lost 1 base and J lost 0; bases outside the gene matches: 5. Looked up from germline, CDR1 is ENHRY and CDR2 is SYGVKD. CDR3 in amino acids: CAISEFGGRSSYEQYF. The CDR3, as DNA: TGTGCCATCAGTGAGTTTGGCGGGAGGAGCTCCTACGAGCAGTACTTC.

This chain joins TRBV6-5 and TRBJ1-2; possibly TRBD1 for D (5 bases). The ends were cut back, 2 bases at V and 8 bases at J, with 12 bases in the middle. This CDR3 contains 13 residues. Germline V gene data show CDR1 as MNHEY and CDR2 as SVGAGI. The CDR3 coding sequence is TGTGCCAGCAGTTACGGGGCGAGTGGAGGCTACACCTTC. Translating gives CASSYGASGGYTF.

The chain links TRBV5-1 to TRBJ1-1; no firm D call. Trimming took off 0 bases at V and 4 bases at J, with 10 bases between the two ends. There are 14 residues in the CDR3. In germline, CDR1 is SGHRS, CDR2 YFSETQ. This CDR3 is CASSLAGISTEAFF. CDR3 nucleotide sequence: TGCGCCAGCAGCTTGGCGGGGATTTCCACTGAAGCTTTCTTT.

This clonotype occurred a few times. The V gene is TRBV20-1, the J gene TRBJ1-1; TRBD1 matches at 8 bases. Unmatched junction bases numbered 9, after V lost 7 bases and J lost 5 bases. Germline V CDR1 and CDR2: DFQATT, SNEGSKA (reference sequence). The CDR3 extends over 13 amino acids. The CDR3 protein is CSVPETGETEAFF. As DNA, the CDR3 is TGCAGTGTCCCCGAGACAGGGGAAACTGAAGCTTTCTTT.

The chain links TRBV29-1 to TRBJ1-2, with D unclear. This CDR3 is 15 amino acids long. CDR1 is SQVTM and CDR2 is ANQGSEA in the germline V gene. With 7 bases removed from V and 2 bases from J, the gap between germline ends came to 20 bases. CDR3 protein: CSAPIGYSLNYGYTF. The CDR3 nucleotides read TGCAGCGCCCCGATCGGATACAGTCTAAACTATGGCTACACCTTC.

The rearrangement uses TRBV5-4 and TRBJ2-5; 9 bases match TRBD2. Germline V lookup: CDR1 SGHNT, CDR2 YYREEE (reference sequence). The V gene end was trimmed by 2 bases and the J gene end by 2 bases; junction bases not matched to a gene: 13. CDR3 length: 18 residues. CDR3 nucleotides: TGTGCCAGCAGCTTTGCTGCCTCCGGGACTAGCAAGCAAGAGACCCAGTACTTC. Translation gives CASSFAASGTSKQETQYF. Looking up the rest from reference TRBV5-4 and TRBJ2-5 gives the full variable domain: ETGVTQSPTHLIKTRGQQVTLRCSSQSGHNTVSWYQQALGQGPQFIFQYYREEENGRGNFPPRFSGLQFPNYSSELNVNALELDDSALYLCASSFAASGTSKQETQYFGPGTRLLVL.

The chain has TRBV20-1 and TRBJ1-5, with 7 bases identical to TRBD1. CDR1 is DFQATT, CDR2 SNEGSKA, per germline (reference sequence). The J segment lost 2 bases and the V segment lost 6 bases, leaving 13 bases of the junction unmatched. The CDR3 loop spans 16 amino acids. The CDR3 region is CSAPGGGTGGNQPQHF. CDR3 in DNA: TGCAGTGCCCCAGGTGGGGGTACAGGGGGCAATCAGCCCCAGCATTTT.

This clonotype was seen at least ten times. The chain is built from TRBV6-2 or TRBV6-3 and TRBJ1-1; D remains ambiguous. V was clipped by 1 base and J by 1 base, with 4 bases between them. The CDR3 sequence is 13 residues long. CDR1 is MNHEY, CDR2 SVGEGT, per germline. The CDR3 nucleotides read TGTGCCAGCAGTTACTTGCAGAACACTGAAGCTTTCTTT. Translated, it gives CASSYLQNTEAFF.